The 25 T cell receptor beta chains in this list originate from one sample, sequenced in a study of post-analysis software for immune sequencing data. The study's findings and limits: Patients used about five TRBV segments, including TRBV5-6, TRBV5-1 and TRBV20-1, more often than controls.

Libraries were made from TCR beta cDNA, and they carried unique molecular identifiers. From the PCR reads, TCRdb called clonotypes with MiXCR, one entry per CDR3 protein. The table has roughly 650,000 distinct CDR3 sequences, 59% seen once. Their recognized antigens are unknown. The sample was blood. All receptors come from a girl aged 2 to 9 with multiple sclerosis.

V and J are TRBV5-1 and TRBJ2-2, with 11 bases that match TRBD1. The germline CDR1 and CDR2 sequences are SGHRS and YFSETQ. Trimming took 3 bases from V and 5 from J; bases not matched to a gene: 6. The CDR3 covers 16 residues. The CDR3 DNA is TGCGCCAGCAGCTCCTTTGGACAGGGGGCAACCGGGGAGCTGTTTTTT. Translating it yields CASSSFGQGATGELFF.

This chain connects TRBV5-4 to TRBJ2-5, with 10 bases lining up with TRBD1. The germline CDR1 and CDR2 sequences are SGHNT and YYREEE (reference sequence). V shed 2 bases, J shed 9 bases, and the junction held 4 bases outside the gene matches. The CDR3 has 13 amino acids. The CDR3 bases are TGTGCCAGCAGCTTTGGGGGGACAGGGGCCCAGTACTTC. As protein: CASSFGGTGAQYF.

The chain links TRBV7-2 to TRBJ2-3; tentative D call: TRBD2 (5 bases). Trimming removed 2 bases from V and 0 bases from J, with 15 bases in between. CDR3 length: 17 residues. The V gene's germline CDR1 is SGHTA and CDR2 FQGNSA. The DNA for the CDR3 is TGTGCCAGCAGCTTACCCCGGGGTTTCGCTAGCACAGATACGCAGTATTTT. Translating it yields CASSLPRGFASTDTQYF.

This clonotype was observed a few times. This chain uses TRBV29-1 with TRBJ2-1, with D perhaps TRBD2 (6 bases). Trimming cost V 6 bases and J 8 bases, with 17 bases left between them. There are 13 residues in the CDR3. Germline loops: CDR1 SQVTM, CDR2 ANQGSEA. The CDR3 region has the DNA TGCAGCGTAAGAACGGGAGATGGCGATGAGCAGTTCTTC. As protein: CSVRTGDGDEQFF.

The genes are TRBV6-5 and TRBJ2-1; 9 positions match TRBD1. J lost 8 bases, V lost 0 bases, and 14 bases had no gene match. Germline CDR1 and CDR2: MNHEY and SVGAGI. This CDR3 has 18 residues. The CDR3 reads CASSYSRGGGQGLYEQFF. CDR3 coding DNA: TGTGCCAGCAGTTACTCGAGGGGGGGAGGACAGGGGCTCTATGAGCAGTTCTTC.

This clonotype was recorded a few times. The rearrangement uses TRBV7-9 and TRBJ2-5; perhaps TRBD1 as D (5 bases). V was shortened by 5 bases and J by 0 bases, with 7 bases between the two germline ends. Per the germline V gene, CDR1 is SEHNR and CDR2 is FQNEAQ (reference sequence). This CDR3 has 13 residues. In nucleotides, the CDR3 is TGTGCCAGCAGCCAGGACAACCAAGAGACCCAGTACTTC. Translating gives CASSQDNQETQYF.

CDR3 sequence: CASSSSGQGPTEAFF. The CDR3 bases are TGTGCCAGCAGCTCCTCGGGACAGGGACCCACTGAAGCTTTCTTT. The rearrangement uses TRBV7-9 and TRBJ1-1, with 9 positions matching TRBD1. Germline-derived CDR1 and CDR2 are SEHNR and FQNEAQ (reference sequence). V was pared by 4 bases and J by 4 bases, with 7 bases of the junction left unmatched. The CDR3 consists of 15 residues.

This clonotype was counted a few times. The chain links TRBV12-3 or TRBV12-4 to TRBJ1-5; D might be TRBD1 (6 bases). Trimming took off 5 bases at V and 2 bases at J, with 13 bases between the two ends. The CDR3 sequence is 15 residues long. CDR3 amino acids: CASSPQGGGNQPQHF. CDR3 sequence (DNA): TGTGCCAGCAGTCCACAGGGAGGCGGCAATCAGCCCCAGCATTTT.

The chain combines TRBV12-3 or TRBV12-4 with TRBJ1-5, with 7 bases identical to TRBD1. Losses at the gene ends were 6 bases for V and 0 bases for J; bases not matched to a gene: 5. This CDR3 contains 15 residues. The CDR3 sequence: CASSPGQDSNQPQHF. For the CDR3, the DNA is TGTGCCAGCAGCCCCGGACAGGATAGCAATCAGCCCCAGCATTTT.

Turning to this clonotype: Being one base from a much bigger clone, this may be a read error. The chain is built from TRBV7-9 and TRBJ2-3; D gene uncertain. Germline lookup yields CDR1 SEHNR and CDR2 FQNEAQ (reference sequence). This CDR3 contains 12 residues. The CDR3 is CANSLDPDTQYF. CDR3 DNA sequence: TGTGCCAACAGCTTAGACCCAGATACGCAGTATTTT.

The sample holds a few counts of this clonotype. The V call is TRBV6-1, the J call TRBJ2-3, with D possibly matching TRBD1 (5 bases). CDR3 length: 15 amino acids. The V end lost 9 bases, the J end lost 7 bases, and 23 bases lay between the germline ends. The germline V gene has CDR1 MNHNS and CDR2 SASEGT. CDR3 loop: CASLVDFDSPNTQYF. The DNA of the CDR3 is TGTGCCAGTTTGGTGGATTTCGACAGCCCGAATACGCAGTATTTT.

The chain combines TRBV12-3 or TRBV12-4 with TRBJ2-4, with D possibly matching TRBD2 (6 bases). This CDR3 is built from 14 residues. Deletions cut 6 bases from V and 0 bases from J, with 9 bases between. CDR3 protein: CASRQAGAKNIQYF. In nucleotides, the CDR3 is TGTGCCAGCAGGCAAGCGGGAGCCAAAAACATTCAGTACTTC.

Comment on this clonotype: The junction departs from the called germline gene at one end, perhaps through a read error. The chain is built from TRBV7-8 and TRBJ1-5, with D unclear. The CDR3 totals 13 residues. Germline CDR1 SGHVS, CDR2 FQNEAQ. The CDR3 protein is CASSFTRDQPRHF. The CDR3 DNA sequence: TGTGCCAGCAGCTTTACAAGAGATCAGCCCCGGCATTTT.

The rearrangement uses TRBV7-7 and TRBJ2-1, with D tentatively TRBD1 or TRBD2 (5 bases each). This CDR3 region has 18 residues. In germline, CDR1 is SSHAT, CDR2 FNYEAQ (reference sequence). V was shortened by 0 bases and J by 2 bases, with 17 bases between the two germline ends. The CDR3 is CASSLATTGAATYNEQFF. CDR3 DNA sequence: TGTGCCAGCAGCTTAGCGACTACCGGGGCAGCAACCTACAATGAGCAGTTCTTC.

V and J are TRBV7-2 and TRBJ2-1, with D tentatively TRBD2 (6 bases). The DNA end is a closer match to TRBJ2-7, so the J assignment may be wrong. This CDR3 comprises 15 residues. The germline V gene has CDR1 SGHTA and CDR2 FQGNSA. The CDR3 sequence: CASSLLAYPYNEQYF. The DNA of the CDR3 is TGTGCCAGCAGCTTACTAGCGTACCCCTACAATGAGCAGTACTTC.

CDR3: CASSPDLRGVYEQYF. DNA of the CDR3: TGTGCCAGCAGTCCGGACCTCCGGGGAGTCTACGAGCAGTACTTC. The chain links TRBV12-3 or TRBV12-4 to TRBJ2-7; tentatively, D is TRBD2 (5 bases). This CDR3 contains 15 residues. With 5 bases removed from V and 3 bases from J, the gap between germline ends came to 17 bases.

This clonotype appeared once. The chain is built from TRBV29-1 and TRBJ2-1; 11 nucleotides align to TRBD2. The germline V gene encodes CDR1 SQVTM and CDR2 ANQGSEA. The CDR3 is 18 amino acids. V lost 1 base, J lost 0 bases, and 8 bases stayed unmatched. The CDR3 protein is CSVEGVVAGGSSYNEQFF. The CDR3 DNA is TGCAGCGTTGAAGGGGTCGTAGCGGGAGGGAGCTCCTACAATGAGCAGTTCTTC.

The chain links TRBV6-5 to TRBJ2-6; no clear D. CDR3 length equals 18 residues. Germline V gene lookup returns CDR1 MNHEY and CDR2 SVGAGI. The V gene lost 1 base and the J gene lost 0 bases, with 13 bases spanning the gap. The DNA of the CDR3 is TGTGCCAGCAGTTACTGGCCGCCCTCAAGCTCTGGGGCCAACGTCCTGACTTTC. Translation gives CASSYWPPSSSGANVLTF.

The J gene is TRBJ2-1, the V gene TRBV6-5; the match to TRBD2 covers 8 bases. This CDR3 is 22 amino acids long. Unmatched junction bases numbered 21, after V lost 2 bases and J lost 0 bases. Germline-derived CDR1 and CDR2 are MNHEY and SVGAGI. The CDR3 loop is CASSYPSAPIAGLEYSYNEQFF. CDR3 DNA: TGTGCCAGCAGTTACCCTTCGGCGCCGATAGCGGGACTAGAATACTCCTACAATGAGCAGTTCTTC.

This clonotype was counted between two and nine times. This chain connects TRBV29-1 to TRBJ2-1, with 8 bases identical to TRBD2. Trimming removed 7 bases from V and 5 bases from J; junction bases left unmatched: 13. Germline V lookup: CDR1 SQVTM, CDR2 ANQGSEA. The CDR3 sequence is 15 residues long. The CDR3: CSADGLAGDNNEQFF. DNA for the CDR3: TGCAGCGCCGACGGCCTAGCGGGTGACAACAATGAGCAGTTCTTC.

The chain joins TRBV10-3 to TRBJ1-2, with 8 bases fitting TRBD1. Germline V gene lookup returns CDR1 ENHRY and CDR2 SYGVKD. Trimming took 5 bases from V and 4 from J; bases not matched to a gene: 6. This CDR3 region has 14 residues. In nucleotides, the CDR3 is TGTGCCATCAGTTCGGACAGGGACGCCTATGGCTACACCTTC. The encoded protein is CAISSDRDAYGYTF.

This chain joins TRBV9 and TRBJ2-7; perhaps TRBD2 as D (5 bases). The germline CDR1 and CDR2 sequences are SGDLS and YYNGEE. CDR3 length: 14 amino acids. Trimming pared 3 bases from V and 0 bases from J, leaving 10 bases between. The CDR3 protein is CASSGSVFSYEQYF. DNA for the CDR3: TGTGCCAGCAGCGGTAGCGTTTTCTCCTACGAGCAGTACTTC.

The genes are TRBV5-1 and TRBJ2-7; TRBD2 matches at 10 bases. This CDR3 spans 15 amino acids. With 4 bases clipped from V and 4 bases from J, the junction kept 8 bases outside the gene matches. Germline V gene sequence: CDR1 SGHRS, CDR2 YFSETQ. CDR3 coding DNA: TGCGCCAGCAGCAGACTAGCGGGCGGTCTTTACGAGCAGTACTTC. It codes for CASSRLAGGLYEQYF. Variable domain in full (rest from reference TRBV5-1 and TRBJ2-7): KAGVTQTPRYLIKTRGQQVTLSCSPISGHRSVSWYQQTPGQGLQFLFEYFSETQRNKGNFPGRFSGRQFSNSRSEMNVSTLELGDSALYLCASSRLAGGLYEQYFGPGTRLTVT.

The rearrangement joins TRBV10-2 to TRBJ1-2, with a possible D match to TRBD1 (5 bases). The V end was cut by 11 bases, the J end by 11 bases, with 24 bases between. The CDR3 has 13 amino acids. Germline loops: CDR1 WSHSY, CDR2 SAAADI. This CDR3 reads CAGKGRGSGPYTF. The CDR3 bases are TGCGCCGGCAAGGGACGGGGCTCTGGCCCTTACACCTTC.

The chain employs TRBV9 and TRBJ1-2, with 7 bases matching TRBD1. Germline-derived CDR1 and CDR2 are SGDLS and YYNGEE. V trimming: 1 base; J trimming: 10 bases; junction bases outside the gene matches: 1. This CDR3 comprises 11 residues. CDR3 bases: TGTGCCAGCAGCGTACAGGGGGACTACACCTTC. Residues: CASSVQGDYTF.